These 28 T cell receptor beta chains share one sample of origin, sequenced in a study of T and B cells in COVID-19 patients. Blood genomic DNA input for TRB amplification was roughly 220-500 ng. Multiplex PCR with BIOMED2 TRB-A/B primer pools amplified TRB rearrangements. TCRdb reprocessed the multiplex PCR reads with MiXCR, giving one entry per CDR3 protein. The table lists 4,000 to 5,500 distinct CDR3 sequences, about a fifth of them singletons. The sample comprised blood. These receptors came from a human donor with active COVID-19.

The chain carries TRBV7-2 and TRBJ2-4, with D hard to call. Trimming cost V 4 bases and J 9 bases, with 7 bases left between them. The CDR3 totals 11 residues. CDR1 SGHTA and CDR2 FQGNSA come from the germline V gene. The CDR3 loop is CASSYGSIQYF. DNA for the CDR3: TGTGCCAGCAGCTACGGAAGCATTCAGTACTTC.

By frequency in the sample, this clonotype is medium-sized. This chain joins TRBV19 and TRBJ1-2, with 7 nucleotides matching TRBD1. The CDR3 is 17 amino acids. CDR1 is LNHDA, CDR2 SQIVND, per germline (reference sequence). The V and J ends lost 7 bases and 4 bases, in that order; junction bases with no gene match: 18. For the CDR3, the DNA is TGTGCCAGTACCGATTCCGGGACAGTCTCATTCCTCTATGGCTACACCTTC. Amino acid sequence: CASTDSGTVSFLYGYTF.

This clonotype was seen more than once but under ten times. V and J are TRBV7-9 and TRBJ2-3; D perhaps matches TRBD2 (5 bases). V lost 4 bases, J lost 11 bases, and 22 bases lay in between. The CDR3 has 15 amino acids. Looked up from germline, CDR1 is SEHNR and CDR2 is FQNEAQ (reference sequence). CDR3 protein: CASSSRGGASSKQYF. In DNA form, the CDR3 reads TGTGCCAGCAGCTCCCGGGGTGGCGCGAGCAGCAAGCAGTATTTT.

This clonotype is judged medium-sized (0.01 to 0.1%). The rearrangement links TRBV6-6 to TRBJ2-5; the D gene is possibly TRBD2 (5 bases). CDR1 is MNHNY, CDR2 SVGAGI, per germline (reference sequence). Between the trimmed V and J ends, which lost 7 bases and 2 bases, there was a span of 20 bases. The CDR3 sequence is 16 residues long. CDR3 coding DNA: TGTGCCAGCACTTCCACCGAACTAGGAAGACAAGAGACCCAGTACTTC. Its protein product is CASTSTELGRQETQYF.

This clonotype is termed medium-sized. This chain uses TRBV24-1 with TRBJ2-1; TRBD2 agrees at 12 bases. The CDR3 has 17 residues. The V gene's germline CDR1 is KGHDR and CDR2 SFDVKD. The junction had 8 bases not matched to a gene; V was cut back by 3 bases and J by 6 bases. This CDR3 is CATSDPIGLAGSNEQFF. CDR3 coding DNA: TGTGCCACCAGTGATCCAATAGGACTAGCGGGGTCCAATGAGCAGTTCTTC.

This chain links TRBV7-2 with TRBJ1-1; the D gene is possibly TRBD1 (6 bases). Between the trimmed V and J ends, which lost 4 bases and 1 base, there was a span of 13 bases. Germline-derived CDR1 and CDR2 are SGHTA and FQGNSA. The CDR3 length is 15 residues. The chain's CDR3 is CASSSWGGANTEAFF. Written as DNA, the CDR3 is TGTGCCAGCAGCTCATGGGGGGGCGCGAACACTGAAGCTTTCTTT. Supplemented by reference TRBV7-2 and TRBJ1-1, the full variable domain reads GAGVSQSPSNKVTEKGKDVELRCDPISGHTALYWYRQSLGQGLEFLIYFQGNSAPDKSGLPSDRFSAERTGGSVSTLTIQRTQQEDSAVYLCASSSWGGANTEAFFGQGTRLTVV.

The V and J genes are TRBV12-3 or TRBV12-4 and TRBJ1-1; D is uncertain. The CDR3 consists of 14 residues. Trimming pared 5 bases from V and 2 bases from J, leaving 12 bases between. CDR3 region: CASSPQLSNTEAFF. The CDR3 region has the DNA TGTGCCAGCAGTCCCCAATTGAGCAACACTGAAGCTTTCTTT.

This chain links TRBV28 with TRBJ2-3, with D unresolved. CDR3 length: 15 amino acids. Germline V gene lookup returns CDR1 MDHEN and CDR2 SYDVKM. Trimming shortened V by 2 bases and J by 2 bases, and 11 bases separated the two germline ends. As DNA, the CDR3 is TGTGCCAGCAGTTTAGAGCTTCCGGTCACAGATACGCAGTATTTT. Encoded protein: CASSLELPVTDTQYF.

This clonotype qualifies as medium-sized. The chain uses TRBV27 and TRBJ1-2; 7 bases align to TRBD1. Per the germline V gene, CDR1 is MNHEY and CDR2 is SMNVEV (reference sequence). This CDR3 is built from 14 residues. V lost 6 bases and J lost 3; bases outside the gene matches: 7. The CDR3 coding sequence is TGTGCCAGCAGCGCATCACAGGGGCACTATGGCTACACCTTC. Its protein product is CASSASQGHYGYTF.

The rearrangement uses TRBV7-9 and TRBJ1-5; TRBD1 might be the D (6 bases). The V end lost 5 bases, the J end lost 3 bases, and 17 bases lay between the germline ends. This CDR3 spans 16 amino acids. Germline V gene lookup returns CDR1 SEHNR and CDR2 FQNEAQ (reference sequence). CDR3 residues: CASSPAGGGPNQPQHF. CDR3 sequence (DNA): TGTGCCAGCAGCCCTGCGGGGGGGGGCCCCAATCAGCCCCAGCATTTT.

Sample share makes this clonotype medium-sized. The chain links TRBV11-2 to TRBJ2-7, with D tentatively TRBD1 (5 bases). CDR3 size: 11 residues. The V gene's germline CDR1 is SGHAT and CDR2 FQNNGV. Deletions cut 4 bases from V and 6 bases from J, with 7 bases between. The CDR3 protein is CASSYGAEQYF. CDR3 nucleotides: TGTGCCAGCAGCTATGGGGCCGAGCAGTACTTC.

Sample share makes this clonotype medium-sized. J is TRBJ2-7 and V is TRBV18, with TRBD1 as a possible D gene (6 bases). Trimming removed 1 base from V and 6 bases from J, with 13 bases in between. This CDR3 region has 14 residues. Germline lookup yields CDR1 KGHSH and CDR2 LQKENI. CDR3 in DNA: TGTGCCAGCTCACCACGTTTGAAGGGGGTCGAGCAGTACTTC. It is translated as CASSPRLKGVEQYF.

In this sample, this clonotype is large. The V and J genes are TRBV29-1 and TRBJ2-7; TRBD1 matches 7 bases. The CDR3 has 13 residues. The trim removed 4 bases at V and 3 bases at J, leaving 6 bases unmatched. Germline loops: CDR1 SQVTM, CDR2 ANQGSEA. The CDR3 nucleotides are TGCAGCGTTGGCCTGGGACAGAGCTACGAGCAGTACTTC. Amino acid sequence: CSVGLGQSYEQYF.

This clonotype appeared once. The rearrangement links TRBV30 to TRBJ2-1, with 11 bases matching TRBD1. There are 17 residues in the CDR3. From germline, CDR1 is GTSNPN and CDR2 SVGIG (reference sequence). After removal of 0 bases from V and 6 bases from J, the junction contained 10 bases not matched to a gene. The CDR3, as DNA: TGTGCCTGGAGTGTACTGGTCGGGACAGGGGGTATCAATGAGCAGTTCTTC. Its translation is CAWSVLVGTGGINEQFF.

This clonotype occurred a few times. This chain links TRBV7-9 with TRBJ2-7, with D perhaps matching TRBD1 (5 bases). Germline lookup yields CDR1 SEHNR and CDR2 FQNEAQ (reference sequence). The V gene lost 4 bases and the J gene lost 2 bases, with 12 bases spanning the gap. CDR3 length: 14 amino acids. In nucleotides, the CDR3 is TGTGCCAGCAGCTGGGGCTCCGGGCCCTACGAGCAGTACTTC. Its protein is CASSWGSGPYEQYF.

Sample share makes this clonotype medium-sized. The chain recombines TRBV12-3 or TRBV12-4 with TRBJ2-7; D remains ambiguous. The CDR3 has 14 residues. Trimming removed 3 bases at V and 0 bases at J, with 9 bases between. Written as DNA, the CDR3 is TGTGCCAGCAGTTTCGGGCGGAGCTCCTACGAGCAGTACTTC. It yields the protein CASSFGRSSYEQYF.

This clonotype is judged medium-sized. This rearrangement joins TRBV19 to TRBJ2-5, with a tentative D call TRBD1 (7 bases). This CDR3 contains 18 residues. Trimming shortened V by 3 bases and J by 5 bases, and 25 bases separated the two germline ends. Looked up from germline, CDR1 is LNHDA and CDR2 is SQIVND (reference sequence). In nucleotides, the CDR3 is TGTGCCAGTAGTATCTATGCGGGGTTAGGGGACAGTTGGGAGACCCAGTACTTC. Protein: CASSIYAGLGDSWETQYF.

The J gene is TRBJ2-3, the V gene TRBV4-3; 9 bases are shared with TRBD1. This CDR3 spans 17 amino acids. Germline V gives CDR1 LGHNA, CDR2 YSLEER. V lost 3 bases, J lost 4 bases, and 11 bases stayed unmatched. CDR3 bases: TGCGCCAGCAGCCACCTAAGAAGGGACAGGGTGCCAGATACGCAGTATTTT. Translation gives CASSHLRRDRVPDTQYF.

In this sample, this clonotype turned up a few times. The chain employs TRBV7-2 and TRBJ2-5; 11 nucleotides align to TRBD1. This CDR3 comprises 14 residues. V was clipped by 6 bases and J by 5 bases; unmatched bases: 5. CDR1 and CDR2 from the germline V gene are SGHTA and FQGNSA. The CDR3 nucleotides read TGTGCCAGCAGTCGAGGGACAGGGGGGGAGACCCAGTACTTC. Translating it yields CASSRGTGGETQYF. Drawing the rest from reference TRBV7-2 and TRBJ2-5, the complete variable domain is GAGVSQSPSNKVTEKGKDVELRCDPISGHTALYWYRQSLGQGLEFLIYFQGNSAPDKSGLPSDRFSAERTGGSVSTLTIQRTQQEDSAVYLCASSRGTGGETQYFGPGTRLLVL.

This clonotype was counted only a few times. The CDR3 region has the DNA TGCGCCAGCAGCCTTATAGCGGGAGGGGCGGAGACCCAGTACTTC. Residues: CASSLIAGGAETQYF. This chain uses TRBV4-3 with TRBJ2-5; 11 bases fit TRBD2. V trimming: 4 bases; J trimming: 5 bases; junction bases outside the gene matches: 6. Germline-derived CDR1 and CDR2 are LGHNA and YSLEER. The CDR3 has 15 residues.

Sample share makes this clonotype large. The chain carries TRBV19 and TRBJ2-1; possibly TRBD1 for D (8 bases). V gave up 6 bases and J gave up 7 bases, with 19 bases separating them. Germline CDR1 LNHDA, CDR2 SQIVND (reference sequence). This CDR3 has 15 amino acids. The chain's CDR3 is CASSRGREKGNEQFF. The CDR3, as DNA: TGTGCCAGTAGCAGGGGGCGGGAGAAAGGTAATGAGCAGTTCTTC.

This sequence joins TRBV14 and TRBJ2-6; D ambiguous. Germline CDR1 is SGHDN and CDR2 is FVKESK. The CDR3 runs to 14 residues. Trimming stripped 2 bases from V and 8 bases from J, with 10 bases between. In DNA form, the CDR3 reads TGTGCCAGCAGCCAATTGAGATTAACCAACGTCCTGACTTTC. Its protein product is CASSQLRLTNVLTF.

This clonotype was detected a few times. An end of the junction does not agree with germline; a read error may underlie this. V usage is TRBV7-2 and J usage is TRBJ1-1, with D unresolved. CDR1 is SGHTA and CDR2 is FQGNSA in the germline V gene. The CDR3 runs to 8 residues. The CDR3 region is CASSPRLF. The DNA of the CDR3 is TGTGCCAGCAGCCCCAGGCTCTTT.

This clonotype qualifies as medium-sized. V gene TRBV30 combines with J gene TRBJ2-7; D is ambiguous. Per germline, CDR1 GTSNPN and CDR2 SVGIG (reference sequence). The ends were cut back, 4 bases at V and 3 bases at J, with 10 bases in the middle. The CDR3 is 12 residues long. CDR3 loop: CAWTFSDYEQYF. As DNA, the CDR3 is TGTGCCTGGACCTTCAGTGACTACGAGCAGTACTTC.

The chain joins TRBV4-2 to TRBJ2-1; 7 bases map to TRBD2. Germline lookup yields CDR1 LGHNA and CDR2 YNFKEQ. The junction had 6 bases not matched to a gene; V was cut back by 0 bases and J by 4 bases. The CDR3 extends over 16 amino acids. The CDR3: CASSQDRLAVYNEQFF. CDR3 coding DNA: TGTGCCAGCAGCCAAGACAGACTAGCCGTATACAATGAGCAGTTCTTC.

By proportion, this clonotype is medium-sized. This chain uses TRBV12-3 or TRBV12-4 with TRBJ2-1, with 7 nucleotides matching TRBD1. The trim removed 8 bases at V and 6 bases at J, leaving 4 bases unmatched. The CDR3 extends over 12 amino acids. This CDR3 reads CASARGPNEQFF. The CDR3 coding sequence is TGTGCCAGCGCTAGGGGGCCCAATGAGCAGTTCTTC.

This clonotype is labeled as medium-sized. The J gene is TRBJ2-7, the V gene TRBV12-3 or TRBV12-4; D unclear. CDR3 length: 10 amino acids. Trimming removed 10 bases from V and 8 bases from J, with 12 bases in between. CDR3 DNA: TGTGCCACCTCCCCCTTTAAGCAGTACTTC. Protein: CATSPFKQYF.

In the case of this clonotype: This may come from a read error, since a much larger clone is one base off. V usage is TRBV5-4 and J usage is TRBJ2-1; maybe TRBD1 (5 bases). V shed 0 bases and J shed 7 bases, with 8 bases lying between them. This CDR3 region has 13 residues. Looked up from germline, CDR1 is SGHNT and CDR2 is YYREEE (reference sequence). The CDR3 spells CASSLAQGNEQFF. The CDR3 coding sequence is TGTGCCAGCAGCTTGGCCCAGGGAAATGAGCAGTTCTTC.